This T cell receptor (beta chain) was captured in a study of cytomegalovirus exposure and HLA in healthy donors. At the level of the study: About 80 million unique TCRs, all from HLA-typed donors, were included in an early release of the data.

The primer mix had 60 Vbeta and 13 Jbeta primers. TCRdb's copy holds only in-frame clones and misses some; the assay was immunoSEQ multiplex PCR. Listed are around 150,000 clones; 1% to 1.5% falls within the top ten. The CDR3 is 15 amino acids. Per germline, CDR1 SNHLY and CDR2 FYNNEI. V lost 8 bases, J lost 5 bases, and 20 bases lay in between. The study, taken as a whole, reports: Cytomegalovirus status was reportedly diagnosed by the classifier with high specificity and sensitivity. As immune exposure information, only CMV serostatus was available. There were several of the most significant clusters that appeared linked to common viral pathogens in a later analysis.

As regards this clone: Its antigen is currently unknown.

The sequence came from a woman in her sixties or seventies in good health and CMV-seronegative. The chain recombines TRBV2 with TRBJ2-3, with unresolved D. The specimen sequenced was PBMCs. CDR3 protein: CASRSVPLAVDTQYF. DNA for the CDR3: TGTGCCAGCCGTTCCGTCCCCTTAGCAGTAGATACGCAGTATTTT.